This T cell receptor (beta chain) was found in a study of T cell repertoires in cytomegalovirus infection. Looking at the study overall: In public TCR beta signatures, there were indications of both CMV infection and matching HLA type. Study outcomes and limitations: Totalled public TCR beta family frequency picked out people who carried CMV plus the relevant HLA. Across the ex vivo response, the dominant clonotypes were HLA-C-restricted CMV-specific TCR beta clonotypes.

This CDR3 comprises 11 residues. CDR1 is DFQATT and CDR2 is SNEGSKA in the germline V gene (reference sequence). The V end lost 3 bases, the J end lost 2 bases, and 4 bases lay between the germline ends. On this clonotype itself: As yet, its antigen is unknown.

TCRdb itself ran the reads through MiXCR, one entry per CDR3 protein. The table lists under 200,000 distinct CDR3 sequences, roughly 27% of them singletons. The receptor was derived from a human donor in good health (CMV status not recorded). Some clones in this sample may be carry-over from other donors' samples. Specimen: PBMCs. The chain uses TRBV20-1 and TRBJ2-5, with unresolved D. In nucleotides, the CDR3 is TGCAGTGCTAGTGAGCAAGAGACCCAGTACTTC. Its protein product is CSASEQETQYF.